A selection of T cell receptor beta chains follows, all from one sample in a study of OX40 agonist ivuxolimab in advanced cancers. Libraries were prepared by immunoSEQ multiplex PCR; TCRdb keeps only in-frame clonotypes and omits some of them. The table has about 64,000 clones, approximately 90% seen once. The starting material was CD4+ or CD8+ T cells sorted from blood, obtained in a trial of the OX40 agonist ivuxolimab. The receptor set was obtained from an adult with an advanced solid tumor such as melanoma, head and neck, liver or kidney cancer. Both conserved end residues are trimmed from each CDR3. The order of the fields is D gene, V gene, CDR3 protein. D genes are given only for firm matches.

. | TRBV7-3 | ASSLNGGDNSPLH
TRBD1 | TRBV19 | ASAINRGHSETQY
. | TRBV5-1 | ASSLSWVTEAF
. | TRBV5-4 | ASSPGGSYYEQY
. | TRBV14 | ASGLALNTEAF
. | TRBV18 | ASSPNFKETQY
. | TRBV6-6 | ASSYSIRKGEQF
TRBD1 | TRBV27 | ASSFLDRGPYEQY
TRBD1 | TRBV27 | ASSLAGGVTEAF
TRBD1 | TRBV5-4 | ASSSLGQGRNSPLH
TRBD1 | TRBV4-1 | ASSRTGTGPQPQH
. | TRBV5-1 | ASSPPNSASTDTQY
TRBD2 | TRBV7-3 | ASSLAGGNNEQF
. | TRBV28 | ASSLGGVNEKLF
. | TRBV19 | ASSMEKETQY
. | TRBV5-6 | ASSLVQGSGNTIY
. | TRBV28 | ASSTDRRAPGANVLT
TRBD1 | TRBV30 | AWSRQGEGYGYT
. | TRBV6-5 | ASRLGQTSYEQY
TRBD1 | TRBV5-4 | ASSLAGTGSNEQF
TRBD1 | TRBV19 | ASRGTGPSGANVLT
TRBD2 | TRBV30 | AWSFGGGLEQF
. | TRBV28 | ASTTGRKPQH
TRBD1 | TRBV5-1 | ASSSTGRGANVLT
TRBD2 | TRBV7-9 | ASSWIGTSGMNEQF
. | TRBV5-4 | ASMRASSYNEQF
. | TRBV11-2 | ASSLIRGANGYT
TRBD2 | TRBV30 | AWALAGDWF
. | TRBV29-1 | SVGGEGLYEQY
. | TRBV18 | ASSPTQGRTTGELF
TRBD1 | TRBV6-1 | ASRSAGGETYEQY
. | TRBV18 | ASSQGTAPNEQF
TRBD1 | TRBV6-1 | ASSERDRDYGYT
TRBD2 | TRBV6-5 | ARFGLAGPWKQY
. | TRBV7-9 | ASSLVHSYEQY
. | TRBV4-1 | ASSRPTGNTEAF
. | TRBV28 | ASSRTLGRGQY
TRBD2 | TRBV5-1 | ASSFRGTRVGELF
. | TRBV6-5 | ASSYSNGAF
. | TRBV2 | AEGSPSVYEQY
. | TRBV6-5 | ASSRNRYGYT
. | TRBV30 | AWGTAPYSGNTIY
. | TRBV7-9 | ASSWGTGSGNTIY
TRBD2 | TRBV30 | AWSGALADEQY
TRBD1 | TRBV4-1 | ASSQDRGSYNEQF
. | TRBV6-5 | ASSLERANEQF
TRBD2 | TRBV2 | ASSERLAGGEQY
TRBD2 | TRBV7-3 | ASSPKEREGRNEQF